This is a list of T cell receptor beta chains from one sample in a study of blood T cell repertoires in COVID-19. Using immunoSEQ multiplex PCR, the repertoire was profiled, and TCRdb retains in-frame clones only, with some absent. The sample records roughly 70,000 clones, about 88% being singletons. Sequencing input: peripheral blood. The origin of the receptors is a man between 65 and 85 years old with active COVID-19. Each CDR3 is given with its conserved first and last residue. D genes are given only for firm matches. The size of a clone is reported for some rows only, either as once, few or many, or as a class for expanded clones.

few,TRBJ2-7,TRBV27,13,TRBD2,TGTGCCAGCAGTTTCAGCGGGAGGGGCGAGCAGTACTTC,CASSFSGRGEQYF
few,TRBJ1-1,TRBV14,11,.,TGTGCCAGCAGCCAAGCCCGGAGAGCTTTCTTT,CASSQARRAFF
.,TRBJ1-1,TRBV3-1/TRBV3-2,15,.,TGTGCCAGCAGCCCCGGGTCGGGGGGAGGGGCTGAAGCTTTCTTT,CASSPGSGGGAEAFF
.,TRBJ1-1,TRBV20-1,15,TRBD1,TGCAGTGCTAGTGGGCAGGGGGTGGGGAACACTGAAGCTTTCTTT,CSASGQGVGNTEAFF
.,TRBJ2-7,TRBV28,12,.,TGTGCCAGCAGTTTCGGGATCTACGAGCAGTACTTC,CASSFGIYEQYF
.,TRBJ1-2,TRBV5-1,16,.,TGCGCCAGCAGCCCGAAATCGGGGCAGGGGAACTATGGCTACACCTTC,CASSPKSGQGNYGYTF
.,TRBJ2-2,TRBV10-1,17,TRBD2,TGCGCCAGCAGTGAGTCGGGACTAGCGGGGGACACCGGGGAGCTGTTTTTT,CASSESGLAGDTGELFF
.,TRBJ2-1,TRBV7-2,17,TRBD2,TGTGCCAGCAGCCCTTACCCGGGACTAGCGGGGGTCAATGAGCAGTTCTTC,CASSPYPGLAGVNEQFF
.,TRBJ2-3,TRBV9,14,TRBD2,TGTGCCAGCAGCCTAGCGGGAGGCACAGATACGCAGTATTTT,CASSLAGGTDTQYF
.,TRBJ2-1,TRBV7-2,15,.,TGTGCCAGCAGCTTAGCCCCAGGGGCCCCGGGTGAGCAGTTCTTC,CASSLAPGAPGEQFF
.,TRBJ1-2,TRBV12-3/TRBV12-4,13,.,TGTGCCAGCAGCCCCCTGGGGCACTATGGCTACACCTTC,CASSPLGHYGYTF
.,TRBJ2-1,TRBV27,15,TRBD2,TGTGCCAGCAGTCCACCATCCACTAGCGGGACCAGGCAGTTCTTC,CASSPPSTSGTRQFF
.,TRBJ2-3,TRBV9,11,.,TGTGCCAGCAGCCCCATGTCTACGCAGTATTTT,CASSPMSTQYF
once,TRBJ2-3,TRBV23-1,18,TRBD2,TGCGCCAGCAGTCGGGCCCTCGGACTAGCGGGGTGCACAGATACGCAGTATTTT,CASSRALGLAGCTDTQYF
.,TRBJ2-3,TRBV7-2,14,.,TGTGCCAGCAGCTTTGTGGCCCTCCGTGATACGCAGTATTTT,CASSFVALRDTQYF
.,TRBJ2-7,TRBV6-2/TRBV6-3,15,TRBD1,TGTGCCAGCAGCCCTGGACAGGGGGGCCCCTACGAGCAGTACTTC,CASSPGQGGPYEQYF
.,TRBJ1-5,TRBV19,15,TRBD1,TGTGCCAGTAGTACACAAACAGGGGGCAATCAGCCCCAGCATTTT,CASSTQTGGNQPQHF
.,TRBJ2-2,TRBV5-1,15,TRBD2,TGCGCCAGCAGCAGCGGGAGGGCAGGCACCGGGGAGCTGTTTTTT,CASSSGRAGTGELFF
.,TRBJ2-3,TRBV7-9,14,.,TGTGCCAGCAGCTTAGCGCGTAGCGGCCGCACGCAGTATTTT,CASSLARSGRTQYF
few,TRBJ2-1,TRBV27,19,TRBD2,TGTGCCAGCAGTTTCCGGCGGACTAGCGGGAGGATGGATAACAATGAGCAGTTCTTC,CASSFRRTSGRMDNNEQFF
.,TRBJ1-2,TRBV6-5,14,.,TGTGCCAGCAGTTACGAGCCTGGGCCTTATGGCTACACCTTC,CASSYEPGPYGYTF
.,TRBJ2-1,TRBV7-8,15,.,TGTGCCAGCAGCTCGGACAGAGGAACCTACAATGAGCAGTTCTTC,CASSSDRGTYNEQFF
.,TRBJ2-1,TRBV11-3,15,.,TGTGCCAGCAGCTTACGGCAGGGGGGAGGCAATGAGCAGTTCTTC,CASSLRQGGGNEQFF
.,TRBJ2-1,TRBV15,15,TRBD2,TGTGCCACCGACGCCCCTAGCGGAGCGTACAATGAGCAGTTCTTC,CATDAPSGAYNEQFF
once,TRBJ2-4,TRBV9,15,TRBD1,TGTGCCAGCAGCGCCACACAGGGGGCCAAAAACATTCAGTACTTC,CASSATQGAKNIQYF
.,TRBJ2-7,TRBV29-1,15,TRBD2,TGCAGCGTTGAAGATCGGGCTAGCGGGAGTTGGGAGCAGTACTTC,CSVEDRASGSWEQYF
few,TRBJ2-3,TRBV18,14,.,TGTGCCAGCCGCGAGGGGGGGAGCACAGATACGCAGTATTTT,CASREGGSTDTQYF
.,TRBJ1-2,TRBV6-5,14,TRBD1,TGTGCCAGCAGTCCCCGACAGGGGGGGGGTGGCTACACCTTC,CASSPRQGGGGYTF
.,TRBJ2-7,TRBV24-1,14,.,TGTGCCACCAGTGAAAATCCTCCTACCTACGAGCAGTACTTC,CATSENPPTYEQYF
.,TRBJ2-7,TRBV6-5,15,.,TGTGCCAGCATCAGTGGTCTCAGGCTTACCTACGAGCAGTACTTC,CASISGLRLTYEQYF
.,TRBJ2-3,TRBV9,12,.,TGTGCCAGCAGCGTAGGAGGGGGTACGCAGTATTTT,CASSVGGGTQYF
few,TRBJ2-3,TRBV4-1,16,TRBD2,TGCGCCAGCAGCCAAGGTCTAGCGGGAGGCCCAGATACGCAGTATTTT,CASSQGLAGGPDTQYF
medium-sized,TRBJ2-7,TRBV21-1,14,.,TGTGCCAGCATCGAGGGGACAGGGGACAACGAGCAGTACTTC,CASIEGTGDNEQYF
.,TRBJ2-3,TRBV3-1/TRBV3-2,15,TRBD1,TGTGCCAGTACTACCCTCAGGGGGCCCGCAGATACGCAGTATTTT,CASTTLRGPADTQYF
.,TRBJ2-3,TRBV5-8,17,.,TGTGCCAGCAGCCCCAGGTGGGCCACGGAGGCCACAGATACGCAGTATTTT,CASSPRWATEATDTQYF
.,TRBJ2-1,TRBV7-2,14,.,TGTGCCAGCAGCCCCGAACTTGTAAACAATGAGCAGTTCTTC,CASSPELVNNEQFF
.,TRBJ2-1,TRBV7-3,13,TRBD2,TGTGCCAGCAGCGCGATACTAGCGGGAGAGCGGTTCTTC,CASSAILAGERFF
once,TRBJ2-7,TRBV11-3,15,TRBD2,TGTGCCAGCAGCTTAGTGCGGGGGGGGGACTACGAGCAGTACTTC,CASSLVRGGDYEQYF
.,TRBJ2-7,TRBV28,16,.,TGTGCCAGCAGTCCATATGGGGCCCGACTAGTCTACGAGCAGTACTTC,CASSPYGARLVYEQYF
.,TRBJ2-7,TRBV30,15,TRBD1,TGTGCCTGGGGCCCGACAGGGGGGGGATCCTACGAGCAGTACTTC,CAWGPTGGGSYEQYF